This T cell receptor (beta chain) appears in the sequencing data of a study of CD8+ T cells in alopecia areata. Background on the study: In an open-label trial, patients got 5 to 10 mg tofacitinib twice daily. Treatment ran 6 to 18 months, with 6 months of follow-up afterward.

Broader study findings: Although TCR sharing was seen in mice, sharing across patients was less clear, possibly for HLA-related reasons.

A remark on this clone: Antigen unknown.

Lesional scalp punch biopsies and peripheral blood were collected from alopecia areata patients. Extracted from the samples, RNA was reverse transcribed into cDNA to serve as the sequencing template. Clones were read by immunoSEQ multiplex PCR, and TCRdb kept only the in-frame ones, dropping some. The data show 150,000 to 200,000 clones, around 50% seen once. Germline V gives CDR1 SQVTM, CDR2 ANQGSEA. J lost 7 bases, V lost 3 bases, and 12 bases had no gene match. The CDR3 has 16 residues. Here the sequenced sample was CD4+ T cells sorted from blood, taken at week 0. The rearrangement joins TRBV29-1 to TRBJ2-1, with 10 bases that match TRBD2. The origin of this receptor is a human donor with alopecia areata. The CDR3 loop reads CSVEMVLAGAVNEQFF. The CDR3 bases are TGCAGCGTTGAGATGGTCCTAGCGGGGGCAGTTAATGAGCAGTTCTTC.